This T cell receptor beta chain is drawn from a study of blood T cells in healthy people across ages. Study-wide points: Diversity of TCR beta per million T cells declined in a roughly linear way with age.

A word on this clonotype: What it binds is not known.

The second PCR ran about 7 to 12 cycles with a sample-barcoded 5' primer and J-beta primers. The template-switch adaptor, which had 12 random nucleotides, put a tag on each cDNA molecule. Via MiXCR, TCRdb re-called the 5' RACE reads, giving one row per CDR3 protein. In the table there are roughly 1,500,000 distinct CDR3 sequences, 42% of which are singletons. CDR1 SGHTA and CDR2 FQGNSA come from the germline V gene. The CDR3 is made up of 13 amino acids. Germline trimming cut 8 bases from V and 7 bases from J; bases unmatched to any gene: 4. Each donor was a healthy Caucasian individual from Russia, aged about 6 to 95.

The source is a woman aged 18-29 years in good health. Sequenced: blood. The chain employs TRBV7-2 and TRBJ2-3; 12 nucleotides match TRBD2. In DNA form, the CDR3 reads TGTGCCAGCTCTAGCGGGGGGGGTAATACGCAGTATTTT. Translation gives CASSSGGGNTQYF. The full variable domain, rest sourced from reference TRBV7-2 and TRBJ2-3, is GAGVSQSPSNKVTEKGKDVELRCDPISGHTALYWYRQSLGQGLEFLIYFQGNSAPDKSGLPSDRFSAERTGGSVSTLTIQRTQQEDSAVYLCASSSGGGNTQYFGPGTRLTVL.